The 29 T cell receptor beta chains below were found in one sample sequenced in a study of blood T cell repertoires in COVID-19. The table came from immunoSEQ multiplex PCR; TCRdb's copy has only in-frame clones and leaves some out. Counted here are under 85,000 clones, around 85% occurring once; the ten biggest clones make up roughly 18%. The sample consisted of peripheral blood. Every receptor here comes from a man older than 75 in a cohort sampled during active COVID-19.

J is TRBJ1-1 and V is TRBV4-1, with D maybe TRBD1 (5 bases). CDR1 MGHRA and CDR2 YSYEKL come from the germline V gene. This CDR3 has 15 amino acids. V was shortened by 2 bases and J by 5 bases, with 15 bases between the two germline ends. CDR3 residues: CASSQTQGFGTEAFF. In nucleotides, the CDR3 is TGCGCCAGCAGCCAAACGCAGGGATTCGGGACTGAAGCTTTCTTT.

This clone was picked up one time. The rearrangement uses TRBV7-2 and TRBJ2-4; 13 positions agree with TRBD2. J gave up 6 bases and V 5 bases, and 7 bases lay outside the gene matches. Germline assignment: CDR1 SGHTA and CDR2 FQGNSA. This CDR3 has 16 amino acids. This chain's CDR3 is CASSPTSGGGRNIQYF. CDR3 bases: TGTGCCAGCAGCCCCACTAGCGGGGGGGGGAGAAACATTCAGTACTTC.

This clone was seen just once. This chain connects TRBV7-6 to TRBJ1-4, with 10 bases aligning to TRBD1. The germline CDR1 and CDR2 sequences are SGHVS and FNYEAQ. With V trimmed by 5 bases and J by 4 bases, 1 base remained unmatched. The CDR3 consists of 14 residues. This CDR3 reads CASSDRGLNEKLFF. In DNA form, the CDR3 reads TGTGCCAGCAGCGACAGGGGGCTTAATGAAAAACTGTTTTTT.

The rearrangement uses TRBV7-8 and TRBJ1-1; the D gene is possibly TRBD1 (6 bases). CDR3 size: 16 residues. Germline V gene sequence: CDR1 SGHVS, CDR2 FQNEAQ. V lost 2 bases to trimming and J lost 1 base, with 14 bases between them. CDR3 bases: TGTGCCAGCAGCTTAACGTACTCGGGACAGAACACTGAAGCTTTCTTT. Translating gives CASSLTYSGQNTEAFF.

The chain has TRBV11-2 and TRBJ2-5, with TRBD2 as a possible D gene (6 bases). The germline V gene has CDR1 SGHAT and CDR2 FQNNGV. This CDR3 has 15 amino acids. V lost 5 bases and J 5 bases, leaving 18 bases between the germline ends. CDR3 nucleotide sequence: TGTGCCAGCAGCCCGGTGAGGGGCGCGGGGGAGACCCAGTACTTC. It specifies CASSPVRGAGETQYF.

The chain is built from TRBV18 and TRBJ1-5; the D gene is possibly TRBD1 (6 bases). CDR1 KGHSH and CDR2 LQKENI come from the germline V gene. CDR3 length: 14 residues. Trimming cost V 4 bases and J 4 bases, with 11 bases left between them. CDR3 region: CASSQGDTNQPQHF. In DNA, the CDR3 is TGTGCCAGCTCACAGGGGGACACAAATCAGCCCCAGCATTTT.

V gene TRBV10-3 combines with J gene TRBJ2-2, with 9 bases that match TRBD1. The CDR3 consists of 18 residues. Germline-derived CDR1 and CDR2 are ENHRY and SYGVKD. V shed 5 bases, J shed 4 bases, and the junction held 14 bases outside the gene matches. Here the CDR3 DNA reads TGTGCCATCAGTACCCGACTAACAGGGGGCCGGGGCACCGGGGAGCTGTTTTTT. This translates into CAISTRLTGGRGTGELFF.

This rearrangement joins TRBV6-1 to TRBJ2-1; TRBD1 matches at 9 bases. The CDR3 is 18 amino acids. Trimming cost V 4 bases and J 1 base; bases outside gene matches: 11. Germline values: CDR1 MNHNS, CDR2 SASEGT. CDR3 in amino acids: CASSGFWTGAGSYNEQFF. The CDR3 DNA is TGTGCCAGCAGTGGTTTTTGGACAGGGGCTGGGTCCTACAATGAGCAGTTCTTC.

This sequence joins TRBV4-3 and TRBJ2-1, with 10 bases aligning to TRBD1. The J segment lost 6 bases and the V segment lost 0 bases, leaving 14 bases of the junction unmatched. The CDR3 covers 19 residues. CDR1 is LGHNA and CDR2 is YSLEER in the germline V gene. The CDR3 DNA reads TGCGCCAGCAGCCAAGATCCAACGTCCTGGACAGGGGGACGCAATGAGCAGTTCTTC. The encoded protein is CASSQDPTSWTGGRNEQFF.

The J gene is TRBJ1-2, the V gene TRBV28; 8 positions match TRBD1. V lost 2 bases and J lost 7; bases outside the gene matches: 9. Germline V CDR1 and CDR2: MDHEN, SYDVKM. The CDR3 contains 15 residues. The CDR3 spells CASSLISGQAIGYTF. CDR3 sequence (DNA): TGTGCCAGCAGTTTAATTTCGGGACAGGCAATTGGCTACACCTTC.

V gene TRBV7-2 combines with J gene TRBJ1-5, with 7 bases that match TRBD1. The CDR3 is 15 amino acids. J gave up 3 bases and V 3 bases, and 5 bases lay outside the gene matches. Germline CDR1 and CDR2: SGHTA and FQGNSA. The CDR3 DNA is TGTGCCAGCAGCTTGCGGACAGGAGACAATCAGCCCCAGCATTTT. Protein: CASSLRTGDNQPQHF.

V and J are TRBV5-1 and TRBJ1-6, with D possibly matching TRBD1 (6 bases). Per the germline V gene, CDR1 is SGHRS and CDR2 is YFSETQ. V was clipped by 0 bases and J by 7 bases, with 8 bases between them. The CDR3 consists of 14 residues. This CDR3 is CASSLAGDNSPLHF. The CDR3, as DNA: TGCGCCAGCAGCTTGGCAGGGGACAATTCACCCCTCCACTTT.

This clone was seen once. The chain employs TRBV19 and TRBJ2-7; TRBD2 matches at 8 bases. This CDR3 has 14 residues. V gave up 3 bases and J gave up 4 bases; unmatched junction bases: 5. CDR1 and CDR2 (germline): LNHDA, SQIVND (reference sequence). The CDR3 sequence is CASSIGLAGYEQYF. Here the CDR3 DNA reads TGTGCCAGTAGTATTGGGTTAGCGGGATACGAGCAGTACTTC.

This chain joins TRBV24-1 and TRBJ2-1, with 13 bases lining up with TRBD2. CDR1 and CDR2 from the germline V gene are KGHDR and SFDVKD. Unmatched junction bases numbered 4, after V lost 4 bases and J lost 8 bases. CDR3 length: 15 amino acids. CDR3 sequence reads: CATSDTSGGGDEQFF. DNA of the CDR3: TGTGCCACCAGTGACACTAGCGGGGGGGGAGATGAGCAGTTCTTC.

The V call is TRBV19, the J call TRBJ1-5; TRBD1 aligns across 9 bases. The trim removed 2 bases at V and 4 bases at J, leaving 3 bases unmatched. This CDR3 has 15 amino acids. The germline V gene has CDR1 LNHDA and CDR2 SQIVND (reference sequence). The CDR3 protein is CASSIPGTGNQPQHF. The CDR3 DNA follows: TGTGCCAGTAGTATACCCGGGACAGGGAATCAGCCCCAGCATTTT.

This clone was observed a few times. The rearrangement links TRBV5-5 to TRBJ2-2; 8 bases map to TRBD2. The V and J ends lost 1 base and 2 bases, in that order; junction bases with no gene match: 4. The CDR3 contains 16 residues. Per germline, CDR1 SGHKS and CDR2 YYEKEE (reference sequence). CDR3 in DNA: TGTGCCAGCAGCTTGTTCGCGGGGGGCAACACCGGGGAGCTGTTTTTT. The encoded protein is CASSLFAGGNTGELFF.

This chain uses TRBV27 with TRBJ2-1; 9 nucleotides align to TRBD2. CDR1 and CDR2 from the germline V gene are MNHEY and SMNVEV (reference sequence). After removal of 7 bases from V and 7 bases from J, the junction contained 11 bases not matched to a gene. The CDR3 loop spans 15 amino acids. The CDR3 is CASKTKGRGGNEQFF. In nucleotides, the CDR3 is TGTGCCAGCAAAACAAAGGGGCGGGGGGGGAATGAGCAGTTCTTC.

The chain employs TRBV5-1 and TRBJ1-4, with TRBD1 matching over 11 bases. The trim removed 4 bases at V and 6 bases at J, leaving 11 bases unmatched. The CDR3 covers 17 residues. Germline V lookup: CDR1 SGHRS, CDR2 YFSETQ. CDR3 in amino acids: CASSPGTGGMKDEKLFF. DNA of the CDR3: TGCGCCAGCAGCCCTGGGACAGGGGGAATGAAGGATGAAAAACTGTTTTTT.

This clone was recorded only once. The chain combines TRBV7-9 with TRBJ2-5, with D tentatively TRBD1 (5 bases). The CDR3 contains 15 residues. Trimming took off 4 bases at V and 4 bases at J, with 16 bases between the two ends. Germline CDR1 and CDR2: SEHNR and FQNEAQ (reference sequence). The CDR3 DNA reads TGTGCCAGCAGCTCGGGCAGGGTTCGTGGAGAGACCCAGTACTTC. Translated, it gives CASSSGRVRGETQYF.

This clone was observed once. The chain recombines TRBV7-8 with TRBJ1-4, with D perhaps matching TRBD1 (6 bases). This CDR3 region has 14 residues. Trimming cost V 3 bases and J 12 bases, with 17 bases left between them. Germline V gives CDR1 SGHVS, CDR2 FQNEAQ. CDR3 sequence reads: CASSLAGVGRELFF. In nucleotides, the CDR3 is TGTGCCAGCAGCTTGGCAGGGGTCGGTCGGGAACTGTTTTTT.

This chain uses TRBV7-9 with TRBJ2-3; 9 nucleotides line up with TRBD1. Unmatched junction bases numbered 10, after V lost 10 bases and J lost 2 bases. The CDR3 sequence is 15 residues long. Germline assignment: CDR1 SEHNR and CDR2 FQNEAQ (reference sequence). The CDR3 sequence: CATTHRDRATDTQYF. CDR3 sequence (DNA): TGTGCCACGACCCACCGGGACAGGGCCACAGATACGCAGTATTTT.

The genes are TRBV5-1 and TRBJ1-3, with D perhaps matching TRBD1 (5 bases). This CDR3 comprises 15 residues. The V and J ends lost 3 bases and 5 bases respectively, with 15 bases between them. Germline V CDR1 and CDR2: SGHRS, YFSETQ. The CDR3 nucleotides read TGCGCCAGCAGCTCGGCAGGGCCCCCTAGAAACACCATATATTTT. Protein sequence: CASSSAGPPRNTIYF.

The V and J genes are TRBV7-2 and TRBJ1-5; 8 nucleotides line up with TRBD1. This CDR3 is 15 amino acids long. Germline V gene sequence: CDR1 SGHTA, CDR2 FQGNSA. The V and J ends lost 3 bases and 12 bases, in that order; junction bases with no gene match: 13. In nucleotides, the CDR3 is TGTGCCAGCAGCTTTGCCCAAACCGGACAGGGACACCAGCATTTT. It specifies CASSFAQTGQGHQHF. The full variable domain, rest sourced from reference TRBV7-2 and TRBJ1-5, is GAGVSQSPSNKVTEKGKDVELRCDPISGHTALYWYRQSLGQGLEFLIYFQGNSAPDKSGLPSDRFSAERTGGSVSTLTIQRTQQEDSAVYLCASSFAQTGQGHQHFGDGTRLSIL.

The chain carries TRBV27 and TRBJ2-3; 15 bases agree with TRBD2. CDR1 is MNHEY and CDR2 is SMNVEV in the germline V gene (reference sequence). The V and J ends lost 4 bases and 5 bases, in that order; junction bases with no gene match: 7. The CDR3 consists of 17 residues. CDR3 DNA sequence: TGTGCCAGCAGTTCGAGGACTAGCGGGGGGGCCATAGATACGCAGTATTTT. It translates to CASSSRTSGGAIDTQYF.

The gene calls are TRBV5-1 and TRBJ2-1; TRBD2 agrees at 7 bases. Per the germline V gene, CDR1 is SGHRS and CDR2 is YFSETQ. This CDR3 region has 15 residues. J gave up 6 bases and V 0 bases, and 6 bases lay outside the gene matches. This chain's CDR3 is CASSLAAGETNEQFF. The CDR3 DNA follows: TGCGCCAGCAGCTTGGCGGCGGGGGAGACCAATGAGCAGTTCTTC. Looking up the rest from reference TRBV5-1 and TRBJ2-1 gives the full variable domain: KAGVTQTPRYLIKTRGQQVTLSCSPISGHRSVSWYQQTPGQGLQFLFEYFSETQRNKGNFPGRFSGRQFSNSRSEMNVSTLELGDSALYLCASSLAAGETNEQFFGPGTRLTVL.

The J gene is TRBJ1-2, the V gene TRBV5-1; 8 nucleotides agree with TRBD1. CDR1 is SGHRS and CDR2 is YFSETQ in the germline V gene. The CDR3 loop spans 18 amino acids. V shed 3 bases and J 2 bases; nucleotides not matched to a gene: 15. The CDR3 sequence is CASSWGQGAGIGNYGYTF. In DNA, the CDR3 is TGCGCCAGCAGCTGGGGTCAGGGGGCGGGGATAGGGAACTATGGCTACACCTTC.

The rearrangement joins TRBV29-1 to TRBJ2-1; D possibly corresponds to TRBD2 (5 bases). The germline gives CDR1 SQVTM, CDR2 ANQGSEA. CDR3 size: 13 residues. V was pared by 4 bases and J by 4 bases, with 11 bases between. CDR3: CSVAEAGYNEQFF. The DNA of the CDR3 is TGCAGCGTTGCGGAGGCCGGGTACAATGAGCAGTTCTTC.

This chain links TRBV7-9 with TRBJ1-1; perhaps TRBD1 as D (6 bases). This CDR3 is 15 amino acids long. V dropped 4 bases and J dropped 1 base, with 13 bases sitting between them. Germline lookup yields CDR1 SEHNR and CDR2 FQNEAQ (reference sequence). The CDR3 coding sequence is TGTGCCAGCAGCTATGGGACAATGCCGAACACTGAAGCTTTCTTT. Amino acids: CASSYGTMPNTEAFF.

The chain couples TRBV7-2 to TRBJ1-2; 8 nucleotides line up with TRBD1. Germline CDR1 is SGHTA and CDR2 is FQGNSA. The J segment lost 8 bases and the V segment lost 5 bases, leaving 10 bases of the junction unmatched. The CDR3 runs 14 residues. The CDR3 nucleotides are TGTGCCAGCAGCCAGTATCCGGACAGGGAGGGCTACACCTTC. Residues: CASSQYPDREGYTF.